Shown below are 30 T cell receptor beta chains from a single sample sequenced in a study of T cells after yellow fever vaccination. TCRdb reprocessed the 5' RACE reads via MiXCR and lists one record per CDR3 protein. The data hold 610,000 or so distinct CDR3 sequences, with more than 9% observed a single time. Sequenced material: PBMCs, taken on the day of the yellow fever booster vaccination. These receptors came from a man in his thirties or forties who received the YFV17D yellow fever vaccine.

CDR3 sequence: CASSLVLAGEAGELFF. The DNA for the CDR3 is TGTGCCAGCAGCTTGGTGCTAGCGGGAGAGGCTGGGGAGCTGTTTTTT. The chain joins TRBV5-6 to TRBJ2-2; 10 bases are a match to TRBD2. The CDR3 loop spans 16 amino acids. Germline values: CDR1 SGHDT, CDR2 YYEEEE. Unmatched junction bases numbered 7, after V lost 0 bases and J lost 8 bases.

This clonotype was counted only a few times. The V call is TRBV3-1, the J call TRBJ2-1; D unresolved. V was shortened by 0 bases and J by 3 bases, with 6 bases between the two germline ends. The germline V gene has CDR1 LGHDT and CDR2 YNNKEL (reference sequence). CDR3 length equals 14 residues. The CDR3 coding sequence is TGTGCCAGCAGCCAAGATAATTTCTACAATGAGCAGTTCTTC. This codes for CASSQDNFYNEQFF.

This clonotype was detected a few times. This rearrangement joins TRBV5-1 to TRBJ2-2; D possibly corresponds to TRBD1 (6 bases). Trimming removed 0 bases from V and 7 bases from J, with 10 bases in between. Looked up from germline, CDR1 is SGHRS and CDR2 is YFSETQ. The CDR3 contains 14 residues. The CDR3, as DNA: TGCGCCAGCAGCTTGGCAGGGGCAGGCGGGGAGCTGTTTTTT. Its protein is CASSLAGAGGELFF.

This clonotype was seen repeatedly, ten times or more. The J gene is TRBJ2-5, the V gene TRBV27; 7 nucleotides agree with TRBD1. Germline V gene data show CDR1 as MNHEY and CDR2 as SMNVEV (reference sequence). The CDR3 has 14 amino acids. Trimming took 5 bases from V and 5 from J; bases not matched to a gene: 8. The CDR3 is CASSINRGGETQYF. The DNA of the CDR3 is TGTGCCAGCAGTATCAACAGGGGCGGCGAGACCCAGTACTTC.

J is TRBJ2-2 and V is TRBV24-1; TRBD2 aligns across 14 bases. Germline CDR1 and CDR2: KGHDR and SFDVKD. This CDR3 contains 17 residues. V shed 5 bases, J shed 3 bases, and the junction held 4 bases outside the gene matches. CDR3 sequence (DNA): TGTGCCACCAGTGGTCCGGGACTAGCGGGAGACACCGGGGAGCTGTTTTTT. Protein: CATSGPGLAGDTGELFF.

The sample holds a few counts of this clonotype. The chain carries TRBV6-1 and TRBJ1-5; no reliable D call. The CDR3 runs 13 residues. Trimming removed 1 base from V and 6 bases from J, with 7 bases in between. Germline loops: CDR1 MNHNS, CDR2 SASEGT. CDR3 in amino acids: CASSEVAGQPQHF. The CDR3 DNA is TGTGCCAGCAGTGAAGTTGCGGGTCAGCCCCAGCATTTT.

This clonotype was picked up many times. The chain combines TRBV5-6 with TRBJ2-5, with no clear D. From germline, CDR1 is SGHDT and CDR2 YYEEEE. The CDR3 consists of 16 residues. Deletions cut 0 bases from V and 4 bases from J, with 16 bases between. The CDR3 spells CASSLGRAENRETQYF. The CDR3 nucleotides are TGTGCCAGCAGCTTGGGTCGTGCGGAAAATCGAGAGACCCAGTACTTC.

This clonotype appeared a few times. The chain links TRBV20-1 to TRBJ1-5, with D perhaps matching TRBD1 (5 bases). Trimming shortened V by 0 bases and J by 0 bases, and 27 bases separated the two germline ends. The CDR3 is made up of 21 amino acids. The germline CDR1 and CDR2 sequences are DFQATT and SNEGSKA (reference sequence). CDR3 sequence (DNA): TGCAGTGCTAGAGATTCTATGATTACAGGCCTCTCGCCTAATAGCAATCAGCCCCAGCATTTT. Encoded protein: CSARDSMITGLSPNSNQPQHF.

This clonotype was seen only a few times. This chain connects TRBV7-9 to TRBJ2-7, with 7 bases fitting TRBD2. V was pared by 2 bases and J by 5 bases, with 12 bases of the junction left unmatched. CDR3 length: 16 amino acids. Germline assignment: CDR1 SEHNR and CDR2 FQNEAQ (reference sequence). For the CDR3, the DNA is TGTGCCAGCAGCTTAATGTCGGGAGGTGCCCGCCACGAGCAGTACTTC. Residues: CASSLMSGGARHEQYF.

The chain is built from TRBV7-2 and TRBJ2-3, with TRBD2 as a possible D gene (6 bases). The CDR3 consists of 13 residues. Per the germline V gene, CDR1 is SGHTA and CDR2 is FQGNSA. V was cut by 0 bases and J by 10 bases, with 11 bases left in between. CDR3 region: CASSLARDASQYF. DNA for the CDR3: TGTGCCAGCAGCTTAGCGCGGGACGCCTCGCAGTATTTT.

The gene calls are TRBV12-3 or TRBV12-4 and TRBJ2-2, with D perhaps assigned TRBD1 or TRBD2 (5 bases each). The CDR3 is made up of 15 amino acids. V lost 7 bases to trimming and J lost 7 bases, with 19 bases between them. The CDR3 coding sequence is TGTGCCAGCATTCCCGGAAGTTCGGGGCACGGGGAGCTGTTTTTT. It yields the protein CASIPGSSGHGELFF.

This clonotype was seen a few times. This rearrangement joins TRBV19 to TRBJ2-2; D is undetermined. Germline V gene sequence: CDR1 LNHDA, CDR2 SQIVND (reference sequence). V lost 2 bases, J lost 6 bases, and 19 bases lay in between. This CDR3 comprises 17 residues. CDR3 amino acids: CASSITTRAYRPGELFF. The CDR3 DNA reads as TGTGCCAGTAGTATAACGACAAGGGCGTATAGACCCGGGGAGCTGTTTTTT.

In this sample, this clonotype turned up many times. The CDR3 DNA reads TGCAGTGCTACAGAGAGAGGTGCAGGACTGAACACTGAAGCTTTCTTT. Its translation: CSATERGAGLNTEAFF. The genes are TRBV20-1 and TRBJ1-1; D unresolved. This CDR3 has 16 residues. Germline V gives CDR1 DFQATT, CDR2 SNEGSKA (reference sequence). V lost 4 bases, J lost 0 bases, and 18 bases lay in between.

This clonotype was counted only a few times. This chain connects TRBV4-2 to TRBJ1-5; 8 bases agree with TRBD1. Germline V gene data show CDR1 as LGHNA and CDR2 as YNFKEQ. Germline trimming cut 1 base from V and 6 bases from J; bases unmatched to any gene: 5. This CDR3 spans 15 amino acids. The CDR3 here is CASSQGQGAAQPQHF. CDR3 bases: TGTGCCAGCAGCCAAGGGCAGGGGGCAGCTCAGCCCCAGCATTTT.

The V call is TRBV5-1, the J call TRBJ2-5; D may be TRBD2 (5 bases). This CDR3 comprises 13 residues. The germline V and J ends were trimmed by 6 bases and 5 bases, with 14 bases remaining between them. Germline V lookup: CDR1 SGHRS, CDR2 YFSETQ. The CDR3 spells CASTSRGGETQYF. Written as DNA, the CDR3 is TGCGCCAGCACCTCTCGCGGCGGGGAGACCCAGTACTTC.

This clonotype was picked up a small number of times. The chain joins TRBV10-3 to TRBJ2-2; 8 nucleotides agree with TRBD2. The V and J ends lost 9 bases and 7 bases, in that order; junction bases with no gene match: 7. From germline, CDR1 is ENHRY and CDR2 SYGVKD. The CDR3 loop spans 13 amino acids. CDR3 sequence reads: CAIGSGTVGELFF. The CDR3 nucleotides are TGTGCCATTGGTAGCGGGACTGTCGGGGAGCTGTTTTTT.

This rearrangement joins TRBV7-9 to TRBJ1-4; D is possibly TRBD1 (5 bases). There are 13 residues in the CDR3. The V gene lost 1 base and the J gene lost 8 bases, with 8 bases spanning the gap. CDR1 and CDR2 (germline): SEHNR, FQNEAQ (reference sequence). The CDR3 loop is CASSLDGAEKLFF. The CDR3 DNA reads TGTGCCAGCAGCTTAGATGGGGCGGAAAAACTGTTTTTT. Using reference TRBV7-9 and TRBJ1-4 for the parts outside the CDR3, the full variable domain is DTGVSQNPRHKITKRGQNVTFRCDPISEHNRLYWYRQTLGQGPEFLTYFQNEAQLEKSRLLSDRFSAERPKGSFSTLEIQRTEQGDSAMYLCASSLDGAEKLFFGSGTQLSVL.

This clonotype was counted a few times. V usage is TRBV4-3 and J usage is TRBJ2-1, with a possible D match to TRBD1 (5 bases). Germline CDR1 reads LGHNA; CDR2 reads YSLEER. The CDR3 extends over 15 amino acids. V lost 1 base and J lost 9, with 16 bases in between. The CDR3 sequence is CASSQVGQGFGEQFF. The DNA of the CDR3 is TGCGCCAGCAGCCAAGTGGGGCAGGGCTTTGGTGAGCAGTTCTTC.

In its sample, this clonotype was seen a few times. V and J are TRBV7-2 and TRBJ2-7; TRBD2 matches 10 bases. CDR1 and CDR2 from the germline V gene are SGHTA and FQGNSA. The CDR3 has 15 amino acids. Trimming at V came to 1 base and at J to 3 bases, leaving 3 bases not matched to a gene. CDR3 DNA: TGTGCCAGCAGCTTAGAGCGGGAGGGCAGCTACGAGCAGTACTTC. Translation: CASSLEREGSYEQYF.

The rearrangement links TRBV5-1 to TRBJ2-7, with D unclear. V was cut by 7 bases and J by 0 bases, with 11 bases left in between. Germline V gene data show CDR1 as SGHRS and CDR2 as YFSETQ. This CDR3 spans 13 amino acids. The CDR3 DNA sequence: TGCGCCAGCCGAAGTCAGGACTCCTACGAGCAGTACTTC. Its translation is CASRSQDSYEQYF.

The chain employs TRBV20-1 and TRBJ1-1; 7 positions match TRBD1. Germline V gene lookup returns CDR1 DFQATT and CDR2 SNEGSKA (reference sequence). The CDR3 length is 15 residues. V trimming: 6 bases; J trimming: 3 bases; junction bases outside the gene matches: 13. This CDR3 reads CSAYTLTGHDTEAFF. DNA for the CDR3: TGCAGTGCATATACCTTGACAGGGCACGACACTGAAGCTTTCTTT.

This clonotype has a handful of counts. This chain links TRBV19 with TRBJ1-2, with D perhaps TRBD1 (5 bases). The CDR3 runs 16 residues. Germline-derived CDR1 and CDR2 are LNHDA and SQIVND (reference sequence). The germline V and J ends were trimmed by 8 bases and 2 bases, with 21 bases remaining between them. The CDR3: CASLGARVGPNYGYTF. As DNA, the CDR3 is TGTGCCAGTCTCGGGGCCAGGGTGGGTCCCAACTATGGCTACACCTTC.

This clonotype turned up a few times. J is TRBJ2-7 and V is TRBV20-1; D call uncertain. Germline loops: CDR1 DFQATT, CDR2 SNEGSKA (reference sequence). V was trimmed by 4 bases and J by 0 bases, leaving 7 bases between them. The CDR3 has 12 amino acids. The CDR3 DNA sequence: TGCAGTGCTAAGGTTAGCTCCTACGAGCAGTACTTC. This codes for CSAKVSSYEQYF.

The chain has TRBV27 and TRBJ2-6, with D possibly matching TRBD1 (6 bases). Germline V gene sequence: CDR1 MNHEY, CDR2 SMNVEV (reference sequence). The V end lost 5 bases, the J end lost 2 bases, and 7 bases lay between the germline ends. The CDR3 sequence is 14 residues long. This chain's CDR3 is CASSHRAGANVLTF. In DNA, the CDR3 is TGTGCCAGCAGTCACAGGGCTGGGGCCAACGTCCTGACTTTC.

The V and J genes are TRBV9 and TRBJ1-2, with D hard to call. CDR1 and CDR2 (germline): SGDLS, YYNGEE. Trimming pared 3 bases from V and 0 bases from J, leaving 12 bases between. This CDR3 has 15 amino acids. DNA for the CDR3: TGTGCCAGCAGCGCCGACCTACTACCTAACTATGGCTACACCTTC. It specifies CASSADLLPNYGYTF.

The chain joins TRBV28 to TRBJ2-7; no reliable D call. Trimming took 5 bases from V and 2 from J, leaving 22 bases between them. Per germline, CDR1 MDHEN and CDR2 SYDVKM. The CDR3 is 17 amino acids. CDR3 DNA: TGTGCCAGCAGTGAAGGCCTCGGATCGGGCTCCCCCTACGAGCAGTACTTC. This gives the protein CASSEGLGSGSPYEQYF. The complete variable domain, with remaining parts taken from reference TRBV28 and TRBJ2-7, reads DVKVTQSSRYLVKRTGEKVFLECVQDMDHENMFWYRQDPGLGLRLIYFSYDVKMKEKGDIPEGYSVSREKKERFSLILESASTNQTSMYLCASSEGLGSGSPYEQYFGPGTRLTVT.

This clonotype appeared a few times. The CDR3 coding sequence is TGCGCCAGCAGCTTGGATGGGGGGACTGAAGCTTTCTTT. Its translation: CASSLDGGTEAFF. The J gene is TRBJ1-1, the V gene TRBV5-1, with TRBD1 as a possible D gene (5 bases). The germline V gene encodes CDR1 SGHRS and CDR2 YFSETQ. Trimming took 0 bases from V and 5 from J, leaving 8 bases between them. This CDR3 spans 13 amino acids.

This clonotype has a count of ten or more. At one end, the junction sequence differs from germline, possibly due to a read error. The J gene is TRBJ2-6, the V gene TRBV5-1; D is unclear. Germline assignment: CDR1 SGHRS and CDR2 YFSETQ. The CDR3 is 14 amino acids. CDR3 bases: TGTGCCAGCAGCTTGTCCTCTGGGGCCAACGTCCTGACTTTC. This codes for CASSLSSGANVLTF.

In its sample, this clonotype was seen a few times. CDR3 nucleotide sequence: TGTGCCAGCAGCCCCAAACGAGGGCAGGGCATGTCCTACGAGCAGTACTTC. Translation gives CASSPKRGQGMSYEQYF. The V call is TRBV27, the J call TRBJ2-7; D may be TRBD1 or TRBD2 (5 bases each). CDR1 MNHEY and CDR2 SMNVEV come from the germline V gene (reference sequence). This CDR3 has 17 amino acids. With 6 bases removed from V and 1 base from J, the gap between germline ends came to 22 bases.

The chain uses TRBV16 and TRBJ2-3; TRBD2 aligns across 9 bases. This CDR3 has 20 amino acids. With V trimmed by 0 bases and J by 0 bases, 13 bases remained unmatched. Per the germline V gene, CDR1 is KGHSY and CDR2 is FQNENV. CDR3 sequence reads: CASSQSIRLAGPSSTDTQYF. The CDR3 DNA reads TGTGCCAGCAGCCAATCGATCCGGCTAGCGGGACCTTCTAGCACAGATACGCAGTATTTT.